This paragraph covers one T cell receptor beta chain sequence. Antigen unknown. The study defined stable Graves' hyperthyroidism as no ophthalmopathy progression within 18 months. Clinical symptoms, serum thyroxine and TRAb, thyroid ultrasound and orbital computed tomography were used for the diagnoses. V was clipped by 6 bases and J by 4 bases; unmatched bases: 6. Germline lookup yields CDR1 SNHLY and CDR2 FYNNEI. This CDR3 comprises 15 residues. These data are taken from a study of T cells in Graves' hyperthyroidism and ophthalmopathy. Template material for amplifying TCR beta CDR3 regions consisted of RNA transcripts. When the TCR CDR3 underwent first-round RT-PCR, the HTBI primer set was used. TCRdb used MiXCR to reprocess the multiplex PCR reads, holding one entry per CDR3 protein. Of about 95,000 distinct CDR3 sequences listed, roughly 39% are singletons. Notes on the study in general: The majority of expanded thyroid clonotypes above 0.001 also appeared in blood. Patients with ophthalmopathy were separated from those with stable hyperthyroidism by a 13 V-J model.

J is TRBJ2-7 and V is TRBV2; 13 bases map to TRBD2. The sample consisted of peripheral blood or thyroid tissue (not recorded which). The TCR comes from a young woman with Graves' hyperthyroidism. CDR3 coding DNA: TGTGCCAGCAGAGAACGGACTAGCGGGAGTTACGAGCAGTACTTC. It codes for CASRERTSGSYEQYF.